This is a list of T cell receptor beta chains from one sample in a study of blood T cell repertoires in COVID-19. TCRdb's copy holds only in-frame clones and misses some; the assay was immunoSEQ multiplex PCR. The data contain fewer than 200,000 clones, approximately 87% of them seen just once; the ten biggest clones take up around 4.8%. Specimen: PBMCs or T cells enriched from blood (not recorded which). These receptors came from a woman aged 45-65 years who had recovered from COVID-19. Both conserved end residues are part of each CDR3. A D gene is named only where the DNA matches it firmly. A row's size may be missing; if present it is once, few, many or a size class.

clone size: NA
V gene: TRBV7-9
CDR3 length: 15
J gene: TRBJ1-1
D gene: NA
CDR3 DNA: TGTGCCAGCAGCCCGCCCCCGACAGGCACCGGTGAAGCTTTCTTT
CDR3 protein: CASSPPPTGTGEAFF

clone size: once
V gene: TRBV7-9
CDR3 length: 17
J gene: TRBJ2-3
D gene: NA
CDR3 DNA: TGTGCCAGCAGCTTAGGAGGGTTTGGTGGAGGCACAGATACGCAGTATTTT
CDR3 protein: CASSLGGFGGGTDTQYF

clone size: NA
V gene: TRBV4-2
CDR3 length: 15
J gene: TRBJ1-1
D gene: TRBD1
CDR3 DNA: TGTGCCAGCAGCCAAGCGGGACAGGGGGACACTGAAGCTTTCTTT
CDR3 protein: CASSQAGQGDTEAFF

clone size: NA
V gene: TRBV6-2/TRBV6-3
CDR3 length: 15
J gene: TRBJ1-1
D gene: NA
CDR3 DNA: TGTGCCAGCAGTTACCGCGCTAGTGAGGGCACTGAAGCTTTCTTT
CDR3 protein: CASSYRASEGTEAFF

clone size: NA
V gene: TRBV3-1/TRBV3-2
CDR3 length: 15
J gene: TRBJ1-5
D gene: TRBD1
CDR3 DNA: TGTGCCAGCAGCCTTAGACAGGGGGCGGGCCAGCCCCAGCATTTT
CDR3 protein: CASSLRQGAGQPQHF

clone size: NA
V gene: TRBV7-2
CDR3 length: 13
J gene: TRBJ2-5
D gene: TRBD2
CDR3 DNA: TGTGCCAGCATGCTAGCGGTTCAAGAGACCCAGTACTTC
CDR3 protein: CASMLAVQETQYF

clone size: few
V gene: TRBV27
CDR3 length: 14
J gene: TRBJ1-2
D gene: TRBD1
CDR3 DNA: TGTGCCAGCAGTTTAGGCGGGACAGGGGTCGGCTACACCTTC
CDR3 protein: CASSLGGTGVGYTF

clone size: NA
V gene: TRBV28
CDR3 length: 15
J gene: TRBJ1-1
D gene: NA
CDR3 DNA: TGTGCCAGCAGTTTGGTAGGGCGGGCGAACACTGAAGCTTTCTTT
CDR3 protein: CASSLVGRANTEAFF

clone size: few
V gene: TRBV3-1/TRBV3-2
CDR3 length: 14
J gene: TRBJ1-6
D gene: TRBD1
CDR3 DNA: TGTGCCAGCAGCCAGGAGGACAGGGCGGCACCCCTCCACTTT
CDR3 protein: CASSQEDRAAPLHF

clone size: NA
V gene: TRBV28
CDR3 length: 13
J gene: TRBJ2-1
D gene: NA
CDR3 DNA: TGTGCCAGCAGTTTAGGCTCATACAATGAGCAGTTCTTC
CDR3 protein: CASSLGSYNEQFF

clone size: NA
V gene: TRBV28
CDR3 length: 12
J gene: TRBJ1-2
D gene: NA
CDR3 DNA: TGTGCCAGCAGTTTTAGGAGTAATGGCTACACCTTC
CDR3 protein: CASSFRSNGYTF

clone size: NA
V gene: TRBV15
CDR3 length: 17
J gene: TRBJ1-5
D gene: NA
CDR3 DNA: TGTGCCACCAGCAGAGATCCCACGGCAGGGTGGAATCAGCCCCAGCATTTT
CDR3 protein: CATSRDPTAGWNQPQHF

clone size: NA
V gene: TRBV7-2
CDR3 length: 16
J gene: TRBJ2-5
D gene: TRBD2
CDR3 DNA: TGTGCCAGCAGCTCCACCGGGACTAGCGGGAGAGAGACCCAGTACTTC
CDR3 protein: CASSSTGTSGRETQYF

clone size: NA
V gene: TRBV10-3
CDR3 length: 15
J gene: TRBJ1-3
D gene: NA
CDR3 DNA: TGTGCCATCAGTGAGTCTGGCAGCTCTGGAAACACCATATATTTT
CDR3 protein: CAISESGSSGNTIYF

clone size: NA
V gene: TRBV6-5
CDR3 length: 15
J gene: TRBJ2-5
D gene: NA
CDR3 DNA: TGTGCCAGCAGGGCAGTGTTGCGAGCGTCCGCCACCCAGTACTTC
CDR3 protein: CASRAVLRASATQYF

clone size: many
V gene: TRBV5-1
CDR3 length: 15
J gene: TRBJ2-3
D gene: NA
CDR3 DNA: TGCGCCAGCAGCCCGTACAGAAGTATAACAGATACGCAGTATTTT
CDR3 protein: CASSPYRSITDTQYF

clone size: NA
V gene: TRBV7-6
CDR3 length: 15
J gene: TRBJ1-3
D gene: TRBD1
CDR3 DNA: TGTGCCAGCAGCTTAAGTACAGGGGGAGGAAACACCATATATTTT
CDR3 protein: CASSLSTGGGNTIYF

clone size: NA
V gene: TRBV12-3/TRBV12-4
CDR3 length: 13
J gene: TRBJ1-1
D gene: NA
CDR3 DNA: TGTGCCAGCAGTTTAATGGCTCTCACTGAAGCTTTCTTT
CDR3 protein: CASSLMALTEAFF

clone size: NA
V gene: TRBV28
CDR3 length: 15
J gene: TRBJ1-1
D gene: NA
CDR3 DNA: TGTGCCAGCACCCCACCGGGACACTTGAACACTGAAGCTTTCTTT
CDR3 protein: CASTPPGHLNTEAFF

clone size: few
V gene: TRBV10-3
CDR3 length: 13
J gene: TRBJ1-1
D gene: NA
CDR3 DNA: TGTGCCATCAGTGAGAACATGAACACTGAAGCTTTCTTT
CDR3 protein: CAISENMNTEAFF

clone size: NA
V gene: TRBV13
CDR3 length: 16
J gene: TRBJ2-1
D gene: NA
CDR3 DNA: TGTGCCAGCAGCCCACAGGGAGTCAAAGGTTACAATGAGCAGTTCTTC
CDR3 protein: CASSPQGVKGYNEQFF

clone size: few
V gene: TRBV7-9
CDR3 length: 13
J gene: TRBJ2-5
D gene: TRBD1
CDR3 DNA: TGTGCCAGCAGCTCCCGACAGGGAGAGACCCAGTACTTC
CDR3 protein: CASSSRQGETQYF

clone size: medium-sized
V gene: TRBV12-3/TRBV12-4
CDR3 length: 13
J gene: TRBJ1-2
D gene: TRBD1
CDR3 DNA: TGTGCCAGCAGTCCCGGGACAGTCTATGGCTACACCTTC
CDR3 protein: CASSPGTVYGYTF

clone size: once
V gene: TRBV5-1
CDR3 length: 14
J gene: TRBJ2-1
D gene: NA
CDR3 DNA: TGCGCCAGCCTCGATCCTGGGGGCGCGAATGAGCAGTTCTTC
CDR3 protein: CASLDPGGANEQFF

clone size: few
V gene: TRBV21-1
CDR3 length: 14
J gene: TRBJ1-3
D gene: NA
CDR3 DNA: TGTGCCAGCAGGGAGGGAGGTGGTGGAAACACCATATATTTT
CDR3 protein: CASREGGGGNTIYF

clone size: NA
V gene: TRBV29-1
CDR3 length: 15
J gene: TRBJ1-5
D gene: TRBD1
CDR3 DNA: TGCAGCGTCCCCCCGGGACAGGTTCCAAATCAGCCCCAGCATTTT
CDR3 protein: CSVPPGQVPNQPQHF

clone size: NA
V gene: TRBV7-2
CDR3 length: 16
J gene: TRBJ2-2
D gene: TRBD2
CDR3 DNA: TGTGCCAGCAGCTTACCGGGGGGGCTCGACACCGGGGAGCTGTTTTTT
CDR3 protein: CASSLPGGLDTGELFF

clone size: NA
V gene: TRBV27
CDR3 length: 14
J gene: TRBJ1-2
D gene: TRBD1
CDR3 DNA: TGTGCCAGCAGTCCACGACAGGGGGCAATCGGCTACACCTTC
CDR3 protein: CASSPRQGAIGYTF

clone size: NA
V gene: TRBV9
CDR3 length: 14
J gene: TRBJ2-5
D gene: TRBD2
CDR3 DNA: TGTGCCAGCAGCGGAGGACTAGGCGGGGAGACCCAGTACTTC
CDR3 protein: CASSGGLGGETQYF

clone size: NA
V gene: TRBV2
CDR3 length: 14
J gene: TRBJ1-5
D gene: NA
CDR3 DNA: TGTGCCAGCAGTGTGGGGACACCAAATCAGCCCCAGCATTTT
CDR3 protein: CASSVGTPNQPQHF

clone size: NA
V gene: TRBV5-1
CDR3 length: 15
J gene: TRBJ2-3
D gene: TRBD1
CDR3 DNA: TGCGCCAGCAGCACAGGACAGGGCGTCACAGATACGCAGTATTTT
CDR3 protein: CASSTGQGVTDTQYF

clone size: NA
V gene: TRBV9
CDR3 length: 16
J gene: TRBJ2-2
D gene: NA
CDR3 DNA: TGTGCCAGCAGCGTAGGAATCTGGGGCAGCACCGGGGAGCTGTTTTTT
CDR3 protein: CASSVGIWGSTGELFF

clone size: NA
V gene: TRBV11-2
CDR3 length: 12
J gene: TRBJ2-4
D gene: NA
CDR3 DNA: TGTGCCAGCAGCTTAGCGGGAAACATTCAGTACTTC
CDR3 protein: CASSLAGNIQYF

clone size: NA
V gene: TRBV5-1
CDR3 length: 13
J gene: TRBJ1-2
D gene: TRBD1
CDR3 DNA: TGCGCCACCTCGGGACAGGGGAATTATGGCTACACCTTC
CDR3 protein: CATSGQGNYGYTF

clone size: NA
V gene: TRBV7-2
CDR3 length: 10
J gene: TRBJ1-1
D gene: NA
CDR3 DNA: TGTGCCAGCAGCTTAGTAGCAGCTTTCTTT
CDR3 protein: CASSLVAAFF

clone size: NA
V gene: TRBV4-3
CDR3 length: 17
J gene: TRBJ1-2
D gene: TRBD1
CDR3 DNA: TGCGCCAGCAGCCAAGGGGTTCGACAGGGGAACCTCTATGGCTACACCTTC
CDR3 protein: CASSQGVRQGNLYGYTF

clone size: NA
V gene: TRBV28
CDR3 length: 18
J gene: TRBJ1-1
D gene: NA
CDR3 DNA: TGTGCCAGCAGTTTATCCCCCCCGAGTGCGGGCGGGGACACTGAAGCTTTCTTT
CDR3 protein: CASSLSPPSAGGDTEAFF

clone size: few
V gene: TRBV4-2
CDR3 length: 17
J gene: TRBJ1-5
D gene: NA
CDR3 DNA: TGTGCCAGCAGCCAGTCCTTCTCGACACCGCCGGATCAGCCCCAGCATTTT
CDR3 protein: CASSQSFSTPPDQPQHF

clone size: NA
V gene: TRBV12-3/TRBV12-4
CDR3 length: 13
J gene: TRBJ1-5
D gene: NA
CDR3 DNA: TGTGCCAGCAGACCAGGGCGCACTCAGCCCCAGCATTTT
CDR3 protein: CASRPGRTQPQHF

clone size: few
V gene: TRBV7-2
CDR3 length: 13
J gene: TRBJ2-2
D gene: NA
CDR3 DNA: TGTGCCAGCAGCTCCCAGGGGTCCGGGGAGCTGTTTTTT
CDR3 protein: CASSSQGSGELFF

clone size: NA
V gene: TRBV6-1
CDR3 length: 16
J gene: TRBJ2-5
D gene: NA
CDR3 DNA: TGTGCCAGCAGTGAATCGATGTCCCGGAGTCAAGAGACCCAGTACTTC
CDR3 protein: CASSESMSRSQETQYF

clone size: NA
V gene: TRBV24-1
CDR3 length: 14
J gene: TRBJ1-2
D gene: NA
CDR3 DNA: TGTGCCACCAGTGATTTATCAGGGCGCGGTGGCTACACCTTC
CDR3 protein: CATSDLSGRGGYTF